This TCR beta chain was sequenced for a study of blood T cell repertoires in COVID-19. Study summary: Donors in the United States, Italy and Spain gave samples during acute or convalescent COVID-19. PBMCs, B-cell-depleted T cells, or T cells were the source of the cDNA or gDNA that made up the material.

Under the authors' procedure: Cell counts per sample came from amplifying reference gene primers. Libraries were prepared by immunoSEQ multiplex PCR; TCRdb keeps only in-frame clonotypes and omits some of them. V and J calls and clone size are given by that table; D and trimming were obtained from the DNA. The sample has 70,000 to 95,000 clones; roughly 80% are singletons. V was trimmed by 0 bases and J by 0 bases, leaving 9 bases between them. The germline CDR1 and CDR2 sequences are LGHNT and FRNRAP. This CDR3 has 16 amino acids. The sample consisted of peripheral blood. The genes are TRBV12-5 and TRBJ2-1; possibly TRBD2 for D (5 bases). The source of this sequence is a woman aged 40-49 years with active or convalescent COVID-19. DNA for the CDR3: TGTGCTAGTGGTTTGGTACTAAGCGGCTCCTACAATGAGCAGTTCTTC. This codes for CASGLVLSGSYNEQFF.